Each of the 7 T cell receptor beta chains below was sequenced from the same sample in a study of cytomegalovirus exposure and HLA in healthy donors. A multiplex PCR was run with 60 Vbeta primers and 13 Jbeta primers. Profiled with immunoSEQ multiplex PCR; TCRdb holds only in-frame clones, not every one. The sample includes around 190,000 clones, about 78% of them seen just once. The sequenced sample consisted of PBMCs. These receptors were obtained from a woman aged 30 to 39 in good health and CMV-seronegative.

A few counts support this clone. The chain has TRBV5-1 and TRBJ2-7, with D uncertain. The CDR3 covers 11 residues. The germline gives CDR1 SGHRS, CDR2 YFSETQ. Trimming removed 4 bases at V and 2 bases at J, with 4 bases between. This CDR3 is CASSDTYEQYF. The CDR3 nucleotides read TGCGCCAGCAGCGACACCTACGAGCAGTACTTC. The variable domain in full, with the rest retrieved from reference TRBV5-1 and TRBJ2-7, is KAGVTQTPRYLIKTRGQQVTLSCSPISGHRSVSWYQQTPGQGLQFLFEYFSETQRNKGNFPGRFSGRQFSNSRSEMNVSTLELGDSALYLCASSDTYEQYFGPGTRLTVT.

The chain has TRBV19 and TRBJ1-1, with D perhaps matching TRBD1 (5 bases). CDR1 and CDR2 (germline): LNHDA, SQIVND (reference sequence). V was cut by 8 bases and J by 5 bases, with 15 bases left in between. CDR3 size: 13 residues. This CDR3 reads CASLRQGGTEAFF. CDR3 nucleotides: TGTGCCAGTCTCCGGCAGGGTGGTACTGAAGCTTTCTTT.

This clone was observed a handful of times. The chain employs TRBV5-4 and TRBJ2-3; no clear D gene. Germline assignment: CDR1 SGHNT and CDR2 YYREEE (reference sequence). V dropped 3 bases and J dropped 0 bases, with 11 bases sitting between them. This CDR3 region has 15 residues. The CDR3 coding sequence is TGTGCCAGCAGCTCGGCGGCGGCTAGCACAGATACGCAGTATTTT. Its translation: CASSSAAASTDTQYF.

V gene TRBV2 combines with J gene TRBJ2-6; D gene ambiguous. V lost 4 bases and J lost 0, with 7 bases in between. The germline V gene has CDR1 SNHLY and CDR2 FYNNEI. CDR3 length: 15 residues. CDR3 protein: CASSAQVSGANVLTF. In DNA, the CDR3 is TGTGCCAGCAGTGCTCAGGTCTCTGGGGCCAACGTCCTGACTTTC.

The chain carries TRBV19 and TRBJ2-7; the D gene is possibly TRBD1 (5 bases). Trimming took 4 bases from V and 6 from J, leaving 13 bases between them. The CDR3 loop spans 13 amino acids. CDR1 LNHDA and CDR2 SQIVND come from the germline V gene (reference sequence). The chain's CDR3 is CASSTAKGREQYF. The CDR3 DNA reads TGTGCCAGTAGTACGGCAAAGGGGCGCGAGCAGTACTTC. The full variable domain, with the rest looked up from reference TRBV19 and TRBJ2-7, is DGGITQSPKYLFRKEGQNVTLSCEQNLNHDAMYWYRQDPGQGLRLIYYSQIVNDFQKGDIAEGYSVSREKKESFPLTVTSAQKNPTAFYLCASSTAKGREQYFGPGTRLTVT.

The genes are TRBV30 and TRBJ1-2; no firm D call. Trimming removed 8 bases at V and 1 base at J, with 11 bases between. CDR3 length: 12 residues. Germline lookup yields CDR1 GTSNPN and CDR2 SVGIG (reference sequence). As DNA, the CDR3 is TGTGCCGGCCGCCGCAGTAACTATGGCTACACCTTC. This codes for CAGRRSNYGYTF.

This clone was detected only a few times. In nucleotides, the CDR3 is TGTGCCAGCAGCCCCCGGACTAGCGGGGGGGCCCCAGATACGCAGTATTTT. Translation: CASSPRTSGGAPDTQYF. The chain uses TRBV5-5 and TRBJ2-3, with TRBD2 matching over 15 bases. Per the germline V gene, CDR1 is SGHKS and CDR2 is YYEKEE (reference sequence). The CDR3 runs 17 residues. V lost 4 bases to trimming and J lost 4 bases; unmatched junction nucleotides: 7. Filled out from reference TRBV5-5 and TRBJ2-3, the complete variable domain reads DAGVTQSPTHLIKTRGQQVTLRCSPISGHKSVSWYQQVLGQGPQFIFQYYEKEERGRGNFPDRFSARQFPNYSSELNVNALLLGDSALYLCASSPRTSGGAPDTQYFGPGTRLTVL.